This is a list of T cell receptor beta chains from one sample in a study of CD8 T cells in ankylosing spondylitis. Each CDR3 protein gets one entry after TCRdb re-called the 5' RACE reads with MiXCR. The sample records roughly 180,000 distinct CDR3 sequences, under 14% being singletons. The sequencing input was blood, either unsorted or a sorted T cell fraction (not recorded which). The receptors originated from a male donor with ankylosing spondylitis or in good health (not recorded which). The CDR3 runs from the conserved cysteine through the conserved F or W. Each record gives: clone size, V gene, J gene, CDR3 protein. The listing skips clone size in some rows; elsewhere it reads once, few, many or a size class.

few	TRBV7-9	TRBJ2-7	CASTAFEGEQYF
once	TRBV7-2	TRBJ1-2	CASSFGRRVHGYTF
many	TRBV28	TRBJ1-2	CASNPYGTGAKAYGYTF
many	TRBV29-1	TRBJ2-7	CSIVGAYEQYF
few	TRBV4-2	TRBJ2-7	CASSQNTPDEQYF
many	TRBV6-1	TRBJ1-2	CASSGTTGNYGYTF
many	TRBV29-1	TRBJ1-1	CSVGVTEAFF
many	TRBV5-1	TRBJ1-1	CASSSTGANTEAFF
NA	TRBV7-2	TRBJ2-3	CASSPNRYGSTDTQYF
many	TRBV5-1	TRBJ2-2	CASSRTSNTGELFF
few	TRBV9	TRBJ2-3	CASSAGTTSTDTQYF
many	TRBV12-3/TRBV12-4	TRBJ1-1	CASRWAGGRTEAFF
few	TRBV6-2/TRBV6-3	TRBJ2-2	CASWSSGRGANTGELFF
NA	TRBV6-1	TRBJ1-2	CASSEAWGHGYTF
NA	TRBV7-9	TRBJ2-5	CASSQQGRGETQYF
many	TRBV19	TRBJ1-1	CASRWGSGTEAFF
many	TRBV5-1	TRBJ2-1	CASSPGTVYNEQFF
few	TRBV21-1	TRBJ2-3	CASSKGGTSPADTQYF
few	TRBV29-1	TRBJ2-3	CSDRSPRSDTQYF
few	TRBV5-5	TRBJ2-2	CASSLASSNTGELFF
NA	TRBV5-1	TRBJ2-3	CASSLASSDTDTQYF
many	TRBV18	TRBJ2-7	CASSTGTSVYEQYF
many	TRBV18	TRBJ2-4	CASSPGTGSKNIQYF
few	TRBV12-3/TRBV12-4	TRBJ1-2	CASNVGRGYTF
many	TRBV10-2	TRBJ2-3	CASSVRGGANKDTQYF
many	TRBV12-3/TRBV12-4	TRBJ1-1	CASSFGQVPGPPNTEAFF
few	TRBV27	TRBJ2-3	CASLLTGAGTDTQYF
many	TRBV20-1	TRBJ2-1	CSAPRGSLSAKNEQFF
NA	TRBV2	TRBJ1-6	CASTSGASQLKDSPLHF
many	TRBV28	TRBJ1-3	CASSLRGDGNTIYF
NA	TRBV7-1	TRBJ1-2	CASSSPVPTYGYTF
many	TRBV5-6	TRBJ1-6	CASSLDGQWTYNSPLHF
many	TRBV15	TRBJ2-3	CATSGVDTQYF
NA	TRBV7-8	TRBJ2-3	CASDPFGDTQYF
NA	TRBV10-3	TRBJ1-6	CAISNRGQDNSPLHF
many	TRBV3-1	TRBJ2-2	CASSQLKQQNTGELFF
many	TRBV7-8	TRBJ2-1	CASTSYNEQFF
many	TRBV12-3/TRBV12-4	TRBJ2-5	CASSFRRPQRETQYF
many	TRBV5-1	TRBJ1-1	CASNLRGGTEAFF
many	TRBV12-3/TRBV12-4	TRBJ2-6	CASSPQGTGANVLTF
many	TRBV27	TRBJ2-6	CASSQLSSGANVLTF
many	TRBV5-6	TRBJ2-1	CASGQENNEQFF